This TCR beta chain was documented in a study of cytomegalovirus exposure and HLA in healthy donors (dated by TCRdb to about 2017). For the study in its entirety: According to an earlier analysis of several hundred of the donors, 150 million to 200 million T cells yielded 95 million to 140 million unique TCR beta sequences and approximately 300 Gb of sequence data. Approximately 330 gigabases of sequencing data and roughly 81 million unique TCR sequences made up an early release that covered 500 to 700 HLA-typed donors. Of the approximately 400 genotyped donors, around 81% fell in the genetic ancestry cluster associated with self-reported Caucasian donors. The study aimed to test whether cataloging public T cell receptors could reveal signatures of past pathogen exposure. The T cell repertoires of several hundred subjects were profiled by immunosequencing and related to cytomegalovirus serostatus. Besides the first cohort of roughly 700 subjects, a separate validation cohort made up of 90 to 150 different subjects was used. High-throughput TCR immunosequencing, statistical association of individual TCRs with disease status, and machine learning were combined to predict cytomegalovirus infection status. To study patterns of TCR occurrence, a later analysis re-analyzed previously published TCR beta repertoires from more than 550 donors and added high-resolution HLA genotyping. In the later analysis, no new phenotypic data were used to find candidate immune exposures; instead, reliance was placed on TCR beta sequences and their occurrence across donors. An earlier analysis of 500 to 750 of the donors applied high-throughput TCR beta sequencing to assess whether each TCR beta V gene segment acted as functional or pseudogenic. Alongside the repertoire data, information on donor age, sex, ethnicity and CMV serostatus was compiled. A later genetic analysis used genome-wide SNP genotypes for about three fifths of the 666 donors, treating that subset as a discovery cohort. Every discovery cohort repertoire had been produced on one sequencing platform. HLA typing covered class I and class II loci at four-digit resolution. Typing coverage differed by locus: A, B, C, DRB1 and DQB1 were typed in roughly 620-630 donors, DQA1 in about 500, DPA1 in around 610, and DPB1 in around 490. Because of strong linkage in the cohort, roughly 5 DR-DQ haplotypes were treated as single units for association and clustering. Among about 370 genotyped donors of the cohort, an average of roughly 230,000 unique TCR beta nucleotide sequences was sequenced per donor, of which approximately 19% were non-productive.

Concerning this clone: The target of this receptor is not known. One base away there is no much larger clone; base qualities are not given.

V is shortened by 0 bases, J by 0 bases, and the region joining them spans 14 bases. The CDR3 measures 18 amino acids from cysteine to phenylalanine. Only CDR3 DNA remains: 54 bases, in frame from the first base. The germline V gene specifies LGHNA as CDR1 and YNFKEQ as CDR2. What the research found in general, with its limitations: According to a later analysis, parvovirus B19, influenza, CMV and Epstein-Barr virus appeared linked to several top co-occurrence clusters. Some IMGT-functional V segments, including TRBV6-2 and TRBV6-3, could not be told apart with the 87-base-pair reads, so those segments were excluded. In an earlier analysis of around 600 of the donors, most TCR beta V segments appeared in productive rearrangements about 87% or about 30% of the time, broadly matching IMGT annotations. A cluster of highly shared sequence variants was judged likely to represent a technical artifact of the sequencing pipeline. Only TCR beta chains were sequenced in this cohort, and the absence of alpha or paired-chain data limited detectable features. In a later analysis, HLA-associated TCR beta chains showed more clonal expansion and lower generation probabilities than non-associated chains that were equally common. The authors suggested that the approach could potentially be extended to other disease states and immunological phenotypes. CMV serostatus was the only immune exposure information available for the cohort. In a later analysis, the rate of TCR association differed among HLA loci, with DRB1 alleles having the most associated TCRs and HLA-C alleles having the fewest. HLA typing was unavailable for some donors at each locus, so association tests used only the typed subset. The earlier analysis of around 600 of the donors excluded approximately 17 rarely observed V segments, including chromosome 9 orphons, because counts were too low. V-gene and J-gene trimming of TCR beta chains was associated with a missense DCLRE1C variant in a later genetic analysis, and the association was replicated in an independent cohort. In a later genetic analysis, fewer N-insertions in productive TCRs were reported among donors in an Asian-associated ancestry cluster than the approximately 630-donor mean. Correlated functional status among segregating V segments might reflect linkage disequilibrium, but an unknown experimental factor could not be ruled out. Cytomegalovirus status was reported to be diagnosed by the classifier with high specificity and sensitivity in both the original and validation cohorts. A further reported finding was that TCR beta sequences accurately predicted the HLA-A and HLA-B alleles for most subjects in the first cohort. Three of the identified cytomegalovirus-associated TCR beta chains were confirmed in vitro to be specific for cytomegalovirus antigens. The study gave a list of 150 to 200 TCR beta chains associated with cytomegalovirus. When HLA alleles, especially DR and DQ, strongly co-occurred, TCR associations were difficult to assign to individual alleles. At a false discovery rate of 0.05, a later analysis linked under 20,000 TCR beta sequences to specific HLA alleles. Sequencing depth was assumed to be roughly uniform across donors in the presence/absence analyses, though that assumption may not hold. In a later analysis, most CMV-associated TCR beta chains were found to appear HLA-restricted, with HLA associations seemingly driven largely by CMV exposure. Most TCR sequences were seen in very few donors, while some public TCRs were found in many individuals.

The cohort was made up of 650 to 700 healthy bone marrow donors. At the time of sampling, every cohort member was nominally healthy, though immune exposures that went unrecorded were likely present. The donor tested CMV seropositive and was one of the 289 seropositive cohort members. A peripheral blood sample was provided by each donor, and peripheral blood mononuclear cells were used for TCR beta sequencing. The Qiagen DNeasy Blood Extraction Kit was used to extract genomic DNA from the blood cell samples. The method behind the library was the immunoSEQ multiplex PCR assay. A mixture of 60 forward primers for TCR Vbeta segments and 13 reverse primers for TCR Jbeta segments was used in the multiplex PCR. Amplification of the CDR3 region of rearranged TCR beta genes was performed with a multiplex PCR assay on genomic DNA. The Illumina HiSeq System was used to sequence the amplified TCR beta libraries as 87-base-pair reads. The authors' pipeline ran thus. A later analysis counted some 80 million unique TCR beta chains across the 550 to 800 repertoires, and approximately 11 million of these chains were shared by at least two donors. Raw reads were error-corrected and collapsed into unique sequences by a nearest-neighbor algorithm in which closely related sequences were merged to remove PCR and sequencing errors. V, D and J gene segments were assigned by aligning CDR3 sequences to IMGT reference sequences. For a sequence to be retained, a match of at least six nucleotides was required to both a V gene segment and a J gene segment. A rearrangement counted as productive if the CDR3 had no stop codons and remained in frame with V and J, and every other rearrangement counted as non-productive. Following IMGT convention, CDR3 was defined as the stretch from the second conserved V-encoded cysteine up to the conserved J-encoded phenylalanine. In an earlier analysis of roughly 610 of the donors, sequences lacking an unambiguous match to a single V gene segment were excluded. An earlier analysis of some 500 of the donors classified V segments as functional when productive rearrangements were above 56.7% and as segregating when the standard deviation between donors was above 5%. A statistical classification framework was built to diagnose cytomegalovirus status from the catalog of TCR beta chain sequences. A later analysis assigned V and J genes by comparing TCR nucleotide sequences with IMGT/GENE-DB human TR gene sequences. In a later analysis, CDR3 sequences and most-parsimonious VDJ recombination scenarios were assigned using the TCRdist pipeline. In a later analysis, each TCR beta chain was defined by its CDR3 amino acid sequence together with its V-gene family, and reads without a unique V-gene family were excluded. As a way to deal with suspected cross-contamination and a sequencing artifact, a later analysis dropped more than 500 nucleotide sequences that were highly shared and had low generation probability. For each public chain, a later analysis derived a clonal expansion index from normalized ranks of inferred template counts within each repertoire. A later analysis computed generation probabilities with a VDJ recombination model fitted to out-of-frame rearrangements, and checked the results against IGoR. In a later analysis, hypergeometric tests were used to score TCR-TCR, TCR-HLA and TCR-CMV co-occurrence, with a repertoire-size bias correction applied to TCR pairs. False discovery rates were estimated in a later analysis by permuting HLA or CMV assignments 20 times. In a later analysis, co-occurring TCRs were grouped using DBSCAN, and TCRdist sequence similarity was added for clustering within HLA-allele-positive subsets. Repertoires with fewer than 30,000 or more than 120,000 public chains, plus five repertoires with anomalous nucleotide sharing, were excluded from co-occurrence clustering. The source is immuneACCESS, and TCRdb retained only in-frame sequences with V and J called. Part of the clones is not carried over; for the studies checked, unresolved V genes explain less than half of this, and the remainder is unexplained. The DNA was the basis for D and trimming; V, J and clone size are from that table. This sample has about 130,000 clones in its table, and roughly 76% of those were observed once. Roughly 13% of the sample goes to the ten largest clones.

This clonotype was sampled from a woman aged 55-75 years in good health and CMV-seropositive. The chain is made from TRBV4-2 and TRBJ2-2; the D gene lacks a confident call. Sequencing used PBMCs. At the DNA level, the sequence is TGTGCCAGCAGCCAAGATCGGTCTCGTCCCGCGAACACCGGGGAGCTGTTTTTT. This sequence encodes CASSQDRSRPANTGELFF.